One sample yielded the 3 T cell receptor beta chains listed below, sequenced in a study of T cells after yellow fever vaccination. MiXCR was run by TCRdb on the 5' RACE reads, yielding one entry per CDR3 protein. The table shows 250,000 to 400,000 distinct CDR3 sequences, with over 4% occurring only once. The specimen comprised PBMCs, sampled 5 days after the yellow fever booster vaccination. These receptors were collected from a man aged 18 to 29 who received the YFV17D yellow fever vaccine.

There are a few counts of this clonotype. The rearrangement uses TRBV5-1 and TRBJ2-1; 8 bases map to TRBD2. CDR1 and CDR2 from the germline V gene are SGHRS and YFSETQ. The CDR3 totals 14 residues. The V segment lost 0 bases and the J segment 7 bases; nucleotides outside the gene matches: 3. CDR3 in amino acids: CASSLVGLVNEQFF. In nucleotides, the CDR3 is TGCGCCAGCAGCTTGGTGGGACTAGTGAATGAGCAGTTCTTC.

This clonotype came up a few times. V is TRBV15 and J is TRBJ2-1; perhaps TRBD2 as D (5 bases). This CDR3 region has 14 residues. V lost 3 bases and J lost 10, with 16 bases in between. Germline V gene sequence: CDR1 LNHNV, CDR2 YYDKDF (reference sequence). The CDR3 loop reads CATSRASGWQEQFF. CDR3 sequence (DNA): TGTGCCACCAGCAGGGCCTCGGGGTGGCAGGAGCAGTTCTTC. The complete variable domain, with remaining parts taken from reference TRBV15 and TRBJ2-1, reads DAMVIQNPRYQVTQFGKPVTLSCSQTLNHNVMYWYQQKSSQAPKLLFHYYDKDFNNEADTPDNFQSRRPNTSFCFLDIRSPGLGDTAMYLCATSRASGWQEQFFGPGTRLTVL.

The chain links TRBV7-9 to TRBJ1-2, with TRBD1 matching over 9 bases. V was clipped by 5 bases and J by 4 bases; unmatched bases: 14. Germline V gene data show CDR1 as SEHNR and CDR2 as FQNEAQ (reference sequence). This CDR3 contains 17 residues. The CDR3 here is CASSLSGGQGEGYGYTF. The CDR3 DNA reads TGTGCCAGCAGCCTCTCAGGGGGACAGGGTGAAGGCTATGGCTACACCTTC.